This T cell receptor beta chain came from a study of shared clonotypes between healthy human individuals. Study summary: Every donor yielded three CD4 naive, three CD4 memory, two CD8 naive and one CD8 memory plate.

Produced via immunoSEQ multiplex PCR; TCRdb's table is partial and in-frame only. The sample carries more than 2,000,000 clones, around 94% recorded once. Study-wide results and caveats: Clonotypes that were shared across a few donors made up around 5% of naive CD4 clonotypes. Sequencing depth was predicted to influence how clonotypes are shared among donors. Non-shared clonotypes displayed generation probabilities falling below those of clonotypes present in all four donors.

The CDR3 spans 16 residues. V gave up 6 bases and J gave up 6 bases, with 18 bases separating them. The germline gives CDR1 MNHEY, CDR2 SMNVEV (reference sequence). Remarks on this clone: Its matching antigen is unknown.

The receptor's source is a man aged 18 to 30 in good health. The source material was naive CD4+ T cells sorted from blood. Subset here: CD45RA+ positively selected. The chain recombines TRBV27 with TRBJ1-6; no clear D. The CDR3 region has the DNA TGTGCCAGCAGGTTAACGGGCTCTGTCCTTAATTCACCCCTCCACTTT. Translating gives CASRLTGSVLNSPLHF.